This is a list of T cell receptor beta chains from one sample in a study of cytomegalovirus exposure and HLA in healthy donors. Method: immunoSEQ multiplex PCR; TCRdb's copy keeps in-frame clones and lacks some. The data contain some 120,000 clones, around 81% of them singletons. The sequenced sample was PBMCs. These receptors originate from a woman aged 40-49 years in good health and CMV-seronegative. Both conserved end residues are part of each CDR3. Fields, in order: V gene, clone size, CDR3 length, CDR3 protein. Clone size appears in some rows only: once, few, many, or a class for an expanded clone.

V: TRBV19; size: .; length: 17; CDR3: CASSRDRGYATNEKLFF
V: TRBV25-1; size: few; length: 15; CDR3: CATRSGQGQNTEAFF
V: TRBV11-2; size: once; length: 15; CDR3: CASSLWAAEYNEQFF
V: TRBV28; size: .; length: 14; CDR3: CASRRQGPGTEAFF
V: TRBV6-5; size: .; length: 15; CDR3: CASSGRLAGNYEQYF
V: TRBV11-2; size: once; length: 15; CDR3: CASSPRPANTGELFF
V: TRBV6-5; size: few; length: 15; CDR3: CASSPLGDRRTEAFF
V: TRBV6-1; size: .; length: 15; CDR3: CASRTGSTGANVLTF
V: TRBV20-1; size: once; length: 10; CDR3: CSARVAGYTF
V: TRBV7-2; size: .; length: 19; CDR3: CASSLERVAGGTQPYEQYF
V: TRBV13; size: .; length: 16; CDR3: CASSLGLAGGTDTQYF
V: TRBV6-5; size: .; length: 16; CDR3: CASSYFGTGGDSPLHF
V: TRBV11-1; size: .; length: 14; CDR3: CASSLGQKNTEAFF
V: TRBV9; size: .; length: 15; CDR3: CASSVRLAGDNEQFF
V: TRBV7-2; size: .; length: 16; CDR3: CASRDITGLTYNEQFF
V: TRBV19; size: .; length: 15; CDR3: CASSIGLAGRQTQYF
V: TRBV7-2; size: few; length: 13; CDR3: CASSLVTNQPQHF
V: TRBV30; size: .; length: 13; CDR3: CAWSVNSPDTQYF
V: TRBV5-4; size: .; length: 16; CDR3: CASSPRAGNDGNEQFF
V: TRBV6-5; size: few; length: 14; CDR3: CASSYGHLNTEAFF
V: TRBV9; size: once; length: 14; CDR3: CASSATGEGYEQYF
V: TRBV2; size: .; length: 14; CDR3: CASSLDSYQETQYF
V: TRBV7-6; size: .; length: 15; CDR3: CASSRRTSGRDEQFF
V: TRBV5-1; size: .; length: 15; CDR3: CASSLVAATGETQYF
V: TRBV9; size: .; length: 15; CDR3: CASSVGGGGKNEQFF
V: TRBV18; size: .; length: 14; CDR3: CASSWPGQGQPQHF
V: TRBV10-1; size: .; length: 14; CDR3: CASRQGAHSNEQFF
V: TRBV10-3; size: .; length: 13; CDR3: CAISELSEQTQYF
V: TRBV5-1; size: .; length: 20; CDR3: CASSFPSPSTVAGLYNEQFF
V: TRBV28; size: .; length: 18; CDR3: CASIVKSRRGRYRHTIYF
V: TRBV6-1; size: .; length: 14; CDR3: CASSHRVPDQPQHF
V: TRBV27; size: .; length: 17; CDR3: CASSREWNWRGANVLTF